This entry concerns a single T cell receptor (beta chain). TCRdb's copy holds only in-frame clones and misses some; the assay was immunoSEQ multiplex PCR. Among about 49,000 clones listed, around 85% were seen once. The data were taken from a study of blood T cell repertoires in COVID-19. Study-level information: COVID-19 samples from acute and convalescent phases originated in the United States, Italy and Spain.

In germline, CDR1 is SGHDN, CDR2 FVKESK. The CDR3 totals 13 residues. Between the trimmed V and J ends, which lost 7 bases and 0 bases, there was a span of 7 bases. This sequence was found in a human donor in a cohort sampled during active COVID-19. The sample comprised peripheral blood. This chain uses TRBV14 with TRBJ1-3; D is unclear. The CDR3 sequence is CASNAHSGNTIYF. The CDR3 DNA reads TGTGCCAGCAACGCGCACTCTGGAAACACCATATATTTT.